This T cell receptor beta chain was captured by sequencing in a study of shared clonotypes between healthy human individuals. Regarding the study as a whole: Non-shared clonotypes had lower generation probabilities than those shared by all four donors.

Healthy HIV-negative adults with no recent acute infections or vaccinations were recruited as donors. The protocol was immunoSEQ multiplex PCR, while the TCRdb copy is restricted to in-frame clones and leaves out a portion. The sample holds about 1.1 million clones, around 78% seen once. The germline V gene encodes CDR1 MDHEN and CDR2 SYDVKM. The V and J ends lost 2 bases and 8 bases, in that order; junction bases with no gene match: 20. The CDR3 runs 18 residues. In regard to this clone: The antigen remains unidentified.

V gene TRBV28 combines with J gene TRBJ1-2; 7 positions agree with TRBD1. Sequencing input: memory CD4+ T cells from PBMCs. The subset is: CD45RA-negative fraction. The clonotype comes from a man between 18 and 29 years old in good health. Some clones in this sample may be carry-over from other donors' samples. As DNA, the CDR3 is TGTGCCAGCAGTTTAAGGGATTTTTTTGTTGAGGGGGCGTACGGCTACACCTTC. It yields the protein CASSLRDFFVEGAYGYTF.